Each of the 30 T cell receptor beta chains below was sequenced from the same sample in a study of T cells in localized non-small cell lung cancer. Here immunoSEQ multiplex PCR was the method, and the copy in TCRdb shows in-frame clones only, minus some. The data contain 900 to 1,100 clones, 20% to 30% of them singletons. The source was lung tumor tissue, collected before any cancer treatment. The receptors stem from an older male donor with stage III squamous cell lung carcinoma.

The CDR3 sequence: CASSFTSGGYEQYF. The CDR3 DNA follows: TGTGCCAGCAGCTTTACTAGCGGGGGTTACGAGCAGTACTTC. The chain combines TRBV11-3 with TRBJ2-7; TRBD2 aligns across 11 bases. With 3 bases clipped from V and 4 bases from J, the junction kept 2 bases outside the gene matches. From germline, CDR1 is SGHNT and CDR2 YENEEA. The CDR3 has 14 residues. Based on the CDR3 plus reference TRBV11-3 and TRBJ2-7, the full variable domain is EAGVVQSPRYKIIEKKQPVAFWCNPISGHNTLYWYLQNLGQGPELLIRYENEEAVDDSQLPKDRFSAERLKGVDSTLKIQPAELGDSAVYLCASSFTSGGYEQYFGPGTRLTVT.

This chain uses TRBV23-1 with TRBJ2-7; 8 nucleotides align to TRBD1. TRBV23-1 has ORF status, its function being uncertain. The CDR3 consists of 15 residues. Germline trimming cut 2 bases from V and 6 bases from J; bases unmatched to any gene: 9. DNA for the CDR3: TGCGCCAGCAGTCAACCGGGGCAGGGGGCTAGCGAGCAGTACTTC. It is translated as CASSQPGQGASEQYF.

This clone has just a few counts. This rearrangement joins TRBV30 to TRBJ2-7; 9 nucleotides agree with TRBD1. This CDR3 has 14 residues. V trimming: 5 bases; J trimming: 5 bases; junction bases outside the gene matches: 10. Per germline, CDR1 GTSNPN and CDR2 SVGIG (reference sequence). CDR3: CAWAPGQGLHEQYF. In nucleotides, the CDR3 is TGTGCCTGGGCCCCGGGACAGGGTCTCCACGAGCAGTACTTC. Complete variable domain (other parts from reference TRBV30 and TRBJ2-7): SQTIHQWPATLVQPVGSPLSLECTVEGTSNPNLYWYRQAAGRGLQLLFYSVGIGQISSEVPQNLSASRPQDRQFILSSKKLLLSDSGFYLCAWAPGQGLHEQYFGPGTRLTVT.

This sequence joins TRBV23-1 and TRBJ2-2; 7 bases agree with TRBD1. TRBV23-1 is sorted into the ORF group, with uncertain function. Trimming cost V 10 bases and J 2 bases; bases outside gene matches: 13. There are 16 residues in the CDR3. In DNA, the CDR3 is TGCGCCAACCCGAAAGACAGGGCCTCTAACACCGGGGAGCTGTTTTTT. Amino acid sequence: CANPKDRASNTGELFF.

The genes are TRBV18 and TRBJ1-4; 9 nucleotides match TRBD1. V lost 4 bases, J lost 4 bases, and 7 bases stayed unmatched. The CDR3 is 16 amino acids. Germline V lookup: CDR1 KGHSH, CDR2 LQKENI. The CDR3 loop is CASSRTGTGFNEKLFF. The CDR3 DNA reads TGTGCCAGCTCACGAACCGGGACAGGGTTTAATGAAAAACTGTTTTTT.

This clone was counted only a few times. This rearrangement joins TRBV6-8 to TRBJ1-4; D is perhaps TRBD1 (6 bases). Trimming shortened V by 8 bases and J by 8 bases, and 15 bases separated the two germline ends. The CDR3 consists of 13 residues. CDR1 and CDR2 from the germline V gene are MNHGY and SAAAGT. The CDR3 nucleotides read TGTGCCAGCGCTAGGGTCCAGGGGGAAAAACTGTTTTTT. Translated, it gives CASARVQGEKLFF.

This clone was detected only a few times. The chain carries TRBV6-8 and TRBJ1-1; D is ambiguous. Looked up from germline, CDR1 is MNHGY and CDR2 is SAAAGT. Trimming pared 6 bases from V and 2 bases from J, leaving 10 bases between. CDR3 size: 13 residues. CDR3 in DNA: TGTGCCAGCAGCCAGGTCTCTAACACTGAAGCTTTCTTT. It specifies CASSQVSNTEAFF.

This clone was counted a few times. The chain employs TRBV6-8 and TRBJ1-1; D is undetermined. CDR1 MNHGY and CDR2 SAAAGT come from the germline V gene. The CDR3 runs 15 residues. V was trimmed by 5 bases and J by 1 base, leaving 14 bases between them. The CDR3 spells CASSVMVRANTEAFF. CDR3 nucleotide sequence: TGTGCCAGCAGTGTAATGGTCAGAGCGAACACTGAAGCTTTCTTT.

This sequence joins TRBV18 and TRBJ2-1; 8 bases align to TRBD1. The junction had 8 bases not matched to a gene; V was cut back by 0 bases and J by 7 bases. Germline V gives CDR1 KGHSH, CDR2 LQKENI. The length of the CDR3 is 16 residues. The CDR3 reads CASSPPSGGEGNEQFF. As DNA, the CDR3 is TGTGCCAGCTCACCACCCTCAGGGGGCGAAGGGAATGAGCAGTTCTTC.

The CDR3: CASTAGGANYGYTF. CDR3 DNA sequence: TGTGCCAGCACCGCGGGAGGGGCTAACTATGGCTACACCTTC. The chain recombines TRBV9 with TRBJ1-2; maybe TRBD1 (5 bases). The CDR3 covers 14 residues. Between the trimmed V and J ends, which lost 6 bases and 0 bases, there was a span of 12 bases. Germline V gene data show CDR1 as SGDLS and CDR2 as YYNGEE.

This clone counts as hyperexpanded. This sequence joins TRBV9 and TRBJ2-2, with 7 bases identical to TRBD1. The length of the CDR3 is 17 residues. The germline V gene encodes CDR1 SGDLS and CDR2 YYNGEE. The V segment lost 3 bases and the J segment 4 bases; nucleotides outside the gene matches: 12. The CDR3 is CASSAPSDRAGTGELFF. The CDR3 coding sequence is TGTGCCAGCAGCGCACCATCTGACAGGGCTGGCACCGGGGAGCTGTTTTTT.

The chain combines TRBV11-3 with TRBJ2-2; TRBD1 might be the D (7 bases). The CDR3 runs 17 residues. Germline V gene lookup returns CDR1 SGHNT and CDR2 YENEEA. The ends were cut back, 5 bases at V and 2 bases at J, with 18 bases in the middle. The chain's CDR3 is CASSRPGGGLNTGELFF. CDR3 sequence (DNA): TGTGCCAGCAGCCGCCCAGGAGGGGGCCTAAACACCGGGGAGCTGTTTTTT.

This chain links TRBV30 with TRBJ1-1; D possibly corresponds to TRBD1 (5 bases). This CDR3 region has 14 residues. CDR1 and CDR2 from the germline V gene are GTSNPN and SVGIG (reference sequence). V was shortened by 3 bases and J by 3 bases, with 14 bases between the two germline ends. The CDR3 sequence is CAWRTRQRDTEAFF. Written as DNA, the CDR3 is TGTGCCTGGAGGACTCGACAGAGGGACACTGAAGCTTTCTTT.

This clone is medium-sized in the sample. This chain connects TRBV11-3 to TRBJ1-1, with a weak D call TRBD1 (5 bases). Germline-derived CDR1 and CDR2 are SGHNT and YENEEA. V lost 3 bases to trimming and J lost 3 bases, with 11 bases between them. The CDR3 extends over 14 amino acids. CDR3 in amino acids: CASSLWGMDTEAFF. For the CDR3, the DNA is TGTGCCAGCAGCTTGTGGGGGATGGACACTGAAGCTTTCTTT.

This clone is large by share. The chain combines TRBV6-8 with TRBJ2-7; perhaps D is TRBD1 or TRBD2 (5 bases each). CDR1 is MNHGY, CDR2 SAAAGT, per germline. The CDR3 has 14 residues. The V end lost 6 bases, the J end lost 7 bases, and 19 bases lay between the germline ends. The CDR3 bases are TGTGCCAGCAGCGTCCCATCCGGGACGAGGGAGCAGTACTTC. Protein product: CASSVPSGTREQYF.

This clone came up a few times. CDR3 protein: CASSLQQLTGELFF. CDR3 DNA: TGTGCCAGCAGCCTCCAGCAACTCACCGGGGAGCTGTTTTTT. This rearrangement joins TRBV6-8 to TRBJ2-2, with no clear D. This CDR3 contains 14 residues. The germline V and J ends were trimmed by 6 bases and 4 bases, with 12 bases remaining between them. CDR1 is MNHGY and CDR2 is SAAAGT in the germline V gene.

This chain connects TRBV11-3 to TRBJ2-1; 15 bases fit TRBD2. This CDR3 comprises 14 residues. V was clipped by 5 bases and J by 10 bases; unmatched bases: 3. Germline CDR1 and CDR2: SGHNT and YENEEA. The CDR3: CASSGGLAGGEQFF. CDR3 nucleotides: TGTGCCAGCAGCGGCGGACTAGCGGGGGGGGAGCAGTTCTTC.

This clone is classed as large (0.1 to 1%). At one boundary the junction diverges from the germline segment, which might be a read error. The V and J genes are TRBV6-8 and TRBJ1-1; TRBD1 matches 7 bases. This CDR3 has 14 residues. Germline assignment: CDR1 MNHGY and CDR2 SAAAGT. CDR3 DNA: TGTGCCATCAGTGGGGCAGGGGGGAACACTGAAGCTTTCTTT. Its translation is CAISGAGGNTEAFF.

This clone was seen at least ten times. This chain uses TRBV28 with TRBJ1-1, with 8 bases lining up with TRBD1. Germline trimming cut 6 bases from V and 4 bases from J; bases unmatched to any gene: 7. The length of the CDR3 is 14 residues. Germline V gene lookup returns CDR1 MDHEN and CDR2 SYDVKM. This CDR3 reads CASREQGVSTEAFF. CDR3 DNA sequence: TGTGCCAGCAGGGAACAGGGGGTAAGCACTGAAGCTTTCTTT.

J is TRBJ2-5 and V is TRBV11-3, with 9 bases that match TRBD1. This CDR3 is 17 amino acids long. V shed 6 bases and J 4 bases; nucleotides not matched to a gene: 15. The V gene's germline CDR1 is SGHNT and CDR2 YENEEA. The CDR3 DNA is TGTGCCAGCAGTTCAAAATTCTCGACAGGGGGTGTAGAGACCCAGTACTTC. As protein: CASSSKFSTGGVETQYF.

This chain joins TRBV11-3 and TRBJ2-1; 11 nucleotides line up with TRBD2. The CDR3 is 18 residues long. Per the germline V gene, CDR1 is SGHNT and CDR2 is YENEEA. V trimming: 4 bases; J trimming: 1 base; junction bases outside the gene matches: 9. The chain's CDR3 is CASSSRLAGTISYNEQFF. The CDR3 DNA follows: TGTGCCAGCAGCTCGAGACTAGCGGGGACTATTTCCTACAATGAGCAGTTCTTC.

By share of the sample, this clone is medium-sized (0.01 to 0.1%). This chain's CDR3 is CASSYRVDTEAFF. The CDR3 DNA follows: TGTGCCAGCAGTTACCGGGTCGACACTGAAGCTTTCTTT. The chain links TRBV9 to TRBJ1-1; D gene unclear. Germline lookup yields CDR1 SGDLS and CDR2 YYNGEE. The germline V and J ends were trimmed by 5 bases and 3 bases, with 11 bases remaining between them. The CDR3 consists of 13 residues.

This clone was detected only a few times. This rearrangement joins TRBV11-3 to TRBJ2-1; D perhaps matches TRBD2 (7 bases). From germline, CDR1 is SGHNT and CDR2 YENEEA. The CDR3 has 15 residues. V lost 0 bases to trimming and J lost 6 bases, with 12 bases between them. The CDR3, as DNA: TGTGCCAGCAGCTTAGATCCCGGGGGGCTCAATGAGCAGTTCTTC. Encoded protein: CASSLDPGGLNEQFF.

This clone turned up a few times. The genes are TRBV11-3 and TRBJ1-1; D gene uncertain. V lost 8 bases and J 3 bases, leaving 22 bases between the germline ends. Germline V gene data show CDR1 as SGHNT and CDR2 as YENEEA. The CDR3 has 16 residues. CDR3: CASLRAGLLGHTEAFF. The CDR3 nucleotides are TGTGCCAGCTTGAGGGCCGGGCTACTTGGGCACACTGAAGCTTTCTTT.

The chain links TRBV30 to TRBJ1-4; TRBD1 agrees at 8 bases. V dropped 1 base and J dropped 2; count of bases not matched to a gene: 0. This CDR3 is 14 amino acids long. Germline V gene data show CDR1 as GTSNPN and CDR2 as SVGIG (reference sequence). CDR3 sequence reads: CAWSGQGTNEKLFF. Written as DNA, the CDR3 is TGTGCCTGGAGTGGACAGGGGACTAATGAAAAACTGTTTTTT. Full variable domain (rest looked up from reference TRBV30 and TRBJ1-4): SQTIHQWPATLVQPVGSPLSLECTVEGTSNPNLYWYRQAAGRGLQLLFYSVGIGQISSEVPQNLSASRPQDRQFILSSKKLLLSDSGFYLCAWSGQGTNEKLFFGSGTQLSVL.

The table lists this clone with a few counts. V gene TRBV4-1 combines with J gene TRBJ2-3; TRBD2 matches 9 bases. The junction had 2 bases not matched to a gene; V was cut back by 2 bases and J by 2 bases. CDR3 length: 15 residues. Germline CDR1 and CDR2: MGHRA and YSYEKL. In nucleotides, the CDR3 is TGCGCCAGCAGCCAAAGACTAGCGGACACAGATACGCAGTATTTT. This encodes CASSQRLADTDTQYF.

This chain's CDR3 is CAWSNPLSPLHF. In DNA form, the CDR3 reads TGTGCCTGGAGTAACCCCCTTTCACCCCTCCACTTT. This chain uses TRBV30 with TRBJ1-6, with D uncertain. CDR3 length: 12 residues. With 2 bases removed from V and 9 bases from J, the gap between germline ends came to 8 bases. Germline-derived CDR1 and CDR2 are GTSNPN and SVGIG (reference sequence).

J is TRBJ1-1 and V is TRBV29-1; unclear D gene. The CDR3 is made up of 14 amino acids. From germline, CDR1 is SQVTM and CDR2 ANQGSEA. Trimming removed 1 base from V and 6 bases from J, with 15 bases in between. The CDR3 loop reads CSVEAAQTLSEAFF. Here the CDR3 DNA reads TGCAGCGTTGAAGCAGCCCAGACCCTGTCTGAAGCTTTCTTT.

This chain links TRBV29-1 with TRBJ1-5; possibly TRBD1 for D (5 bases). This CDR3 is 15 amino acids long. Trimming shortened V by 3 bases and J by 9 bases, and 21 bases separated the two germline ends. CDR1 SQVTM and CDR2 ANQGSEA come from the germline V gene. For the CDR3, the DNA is TGCAGCGTTGATGGTCGACAGAACCCCTCCGGGCCCCAGCATTTT. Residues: CSVDGRQNPSGPQHF. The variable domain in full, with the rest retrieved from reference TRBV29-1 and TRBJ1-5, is SAVISQKPSRDICQRGTSLTIQCQVDSQVTMMFWYRQQPGQSLTLIATANQGSEATYESGFVIDKFPISRPNLTFSTLTVSNMSPEDSSIYLCSVDGRQNPSGPQHFGDGTRLSIL.

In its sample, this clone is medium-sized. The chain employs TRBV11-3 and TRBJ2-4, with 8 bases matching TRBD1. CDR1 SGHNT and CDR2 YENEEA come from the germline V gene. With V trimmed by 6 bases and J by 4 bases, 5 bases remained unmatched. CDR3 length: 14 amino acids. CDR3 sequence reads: CASRSWTGKNIQYF. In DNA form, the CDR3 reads TGTGCCAGCAGATCCTGGACAGGGAAAAACATTCAGTACTTC.